A selection of T cell receptor beta chains follows, all from one sample in a study of human T cells and chemical hapten exposure. One entry per CDR3 protein, called by TCRdb with MiXCR from the RACE reads. In the table there are roughly 90,000 distinct CDR3 sequences, 9.6% of which are singletons. Sequenced here: whole blood, sampled in connection with sensitization to the hapten diphenylcyclopropenone (DPC). These TCRs come from a woman aged 40-49 years with alopecia areata. Some clones in this sample may be carry-over from other donors' samples. The CDR3 runs from the conserved cysteine through the conserved F or W. Each record gives: J gene, V gene, clone size, D gene, CDR3 DNA, CDR3 protein. A D gene is named only where the DNA matches it firmly. Expanded clones get a size class; other rows say once, few or many, or leave the size out.

j_call: TRBJ2-7
v_call: TRBV6-2/TRBV6-3
clone_size: NA
d_call: NA
cdr3_nt: TGTGCCAGCAGCTGCCGGGACAACTCCTACGAGCAGTACTTC
cdr3_aa: CASSCRDNSYEQYF

j_call: TRBJ1-1
v_call: TRBV18
clone_size: many
d_call: NA
cdr3_nt: TGTGCCAGCTCACTAGGACCTCAGGGGTGGGCTGAAGCTTTCTTT
cdr3_aa: CASSLGPQGWAEAFF

j_call: TRBJ1-6
v_call: TRBV12-3/TRBV12-4
clone_size: many
d_call: NA
cdr3_nt: TGTGCCAGCAGTTTAAAGGGGGGAAATAATTCACCCCTCCACTTT
cdr3_aa: CASSLKGGNNSPLHF

j_call: TRBJ1-2
v_call: TRBV4-1
clone_size: NA
d_call: NA
cdr3_nt: TGCGCCAGCAGCCAGACACACCCGGGGGTAAACTATGGCTACACCTTC
cdr3_aa: CASSQTHPGVNYGYTF

j_call: TRBJ2-3
v_call: TRBV7-9
clone_size: many
d_call: NA
cdr3_nt: TGTGCCAGCAGCCCGAAGGACGCGACAGATACGCAGTATTTT
cdr3_aa: CASSPKDATDTQYF

j_call: TRBJ2-7
v_call: TRBV5-1
clone_size: many
d_call: NA
cdr3_nt: TGCGCCAGCAGCTTGGAGGGCAACGAGCAGTACTTC
cdr3_aa: CASSLEGNEQYF

j_call: TRBJ2-7
v_call: TRBV20-1
clone_size: few
d_call: NA
cdr3_nt: TGCAGTGCTAGGGGGGACGGTCGTCCTTCGGGCGAGCAGTACTTC
cdr3_aa: CSARGDGRPSGEQYF

j_call: TRBJ1-5
v_call: TRBV24-1
clone_size: NA
d_call: TRBD1
cdr3_nt: TGTGCCACCAGTGATGCCGGGACAGAGGGAGCTCAGCCCCAGCATTTT
cdr3_aa: CATSDAGTEGAQPQHF

j_call: TRBJ2-3
v_call: TRBV5-1
clone_size: many
d_call: TRBD2
cdr3_nt: TGCGCCAGCAGCTCCTCGACTAGCGGGGGGCGCACAGATACGCAGTATTTT
cdr3_aa: CASSSSTSGGRTDTQYF

j_call: TRBJ2-5
v_call: TRBV7-6
clone_size: few
d_call: NA
cdr3_nt: TGTGCCAGCAGCCCCGGACCCACACAAGAGACCCAGTACTTC
cdr3_aa: CASSPGPTQETQYF

j_call: TRBJ1-1
v_call: TRBV4-1
clone_size: many
d_call: TRBD1
cdr3_nt: TGCGCCAGCAGCCGCTCGACAGGGTTACTAGGTCCGAACACTGAAGCTTTCTTT
cdr3_aa: CASSRSTGLLGPNTEAFF

j_call: TRBJ1-2
v_call: TRBV28
clone_size: NA
d_call: TRBD1
cdr3_nt: TGTGCCCTAGGGGGCCGATACTATGGCTACACCTTC
cdr3_aa: CALGGRYYGYTF

j_call: TRBJ2-1
v_call: TRBV2
clone_size: many
d_call: NA
cdr3_nt: TGTGCCAGCAGTGGCGAGGCGCCCGCCTACAATGAGCAGTTCTTC
cdr3_aa: CASSGEAPAYNEQFF

j_call: TRBJ2-7
v_call: TRBV7-2
clone_size: NA
d_call: NA
cdr3_nt: TGTGCCAGCAGCCGGGGATCCTACGAGCAGTACTTC
cdr3_aa: CASSRGSYEQYF

j_call: TRBJ2-2
v_call: TRBV12-3/TRBV12-4
clone_size: many
d_call: NA
cdr3_nt: TGTGCCAGCAGCTCCTCGTTTCGATTTGCTGAAAACACCGGGGAGCTGTTTTTT
cdr3_aa: CASSSSFRFAENTGELFF

j_call: TRBJ2-1
v_call: TRBV7-2
clone_size: NA
d_call: TRBD2
cdr3_nt: TGTGCCAGCAGCTTAAAACCGTGGACTAGCGGTTACAATGAGCAGTTCTTC
cdr3_aa: CASSLKPWTSGYNEQFF

j_call: TRBJ2-1
v_call: TRBV3-1
clone_size: many
d_call: NA
cdr3_nt: TGTGCCAGCAGAAACAGGGGGGGGAATGAGCAGTTCTTC
cdr3_aa: CASRNRGGNEQFF

j_call: TRBJ2-5
v_call: TRBV5-6
clone_size: few
d_call: NA
cdr3_nt: TGTGCCAGCAGCTTGGTTGGAGACAGACAAAAAGAGACCCAGTACTTC
cdr3_aa: CASSLVGDRQKETQYF

j_call: TRBJ2-7
v_call: TRBV10-3
clone_size: many
d_call: NA
cdr3_nt: TGTGCCATCAGTGGAATGGGACAAGCCTACGAGCAGTACTTC
cdr3_aa: CAISGMGQAYEQYF

j_call: TRBJ1-3
v_call: TRBV4-3
clone_size: many
d_call: NA
cdr3_nt: TGCGCCAGCAGCCAAGCAGGGGCTGGAAACACCATATATTTT
cdr3_aa: CASSQAGAGNTIYF

j_call: TRBJ1-2
v_call: TRBV7-2
clone_size: few
d_call: TRBD1
cdr3_nt: TGTGCCAGCAGCTTAGTTGCGACAGGGGCTAACTATGGCTACACCTTC
cdr3_aa: CASSLVATGANYGYTF

j_call: TRBJ1-2
v_call: TRBV29-1
clone_size: NA
d_call: NA
cdr3_nt: TGCGGCGTTGTACCAGACAGGCGGGACTATGGCTACACCTTC
cdr3_aa: CGVVPDRRDYGYTF

j_call: TRBJ1-5
v_call: TRBV18
clone_size: few
d_call: NA
cdr3_nt: TGTGCCAGCTCACCAGACAGAGATCAGCCCCAGCATTTT
cdr3_aa: CASSPDRDQPQHF

j_call: TRBJ1-2
v_call: TRBV7-9
clone_size: NA
d_call: TRBD1
cdr3_nt: TGTGCCAGCAGCTGGACAGGGACTAACGGCTACACCTTC
cdr3_aa: CASSWTGTNGYTF

j_call: TRBJ2-7
v_call: TRBV4-1
clone_size: few
d_call: NA
cdr3_nt: TGCGCCAGCAGCGGGGATACCTACGAGCAGTACTTC
cdr3_aa: CASSGDTYEQYF

j_call: TRBJ1-3
v_call: TRBV5-1
clone_size: many
d_call: NA
cdr3_nt: TGCGCCAGCAGCTTGGAAAGCGTGGTTTCTGGAAACACCATATATTTT
cdr3_aa: CASSLESVVSGNTIYF

j_call: TRBJ1-5
v_call: TRBV7-2
clone_size: NA
d_call: TRBD1
cdr3_nt: TGTGCCAGCAGCTTAACAGGGGTAAATCAGCCCCAGCATTTT
cdr3_aa: CASSLTGVNQPQHF

j_call: TRBJ1-2
v_call: TRBV6-2/TRBV6-3
clone_size: few
d_call: NA
cdr3_nt: TGTGCCAGCGGCGGCGATAACTATGGCTACACCTTC
cdr3_aa: CASGGDNYGYTF

j_call: TRBJ2-1
v_call: TRBV28
clone_size: NA
d_call: TRBD2
cdr3_nt: TGTGCCAGCAGTACCCTTAGCGGGGGGGCCTACAATGAGCAGTTCTTC
cdr3_aa: CASSTLSGGAYNEQFF

j_call: TRBJ1-1
v_call: TRBV4-3
clone_size: NA
d_call: NA
cdr3_nt: TGCGCCAGCAGCCAAGCCCAGGGCCCGGGCTTTACTGAAGCTTTCTTT
cdr3_aa: CASSQAQGPGFTEAFF

j_call: TRBJ1-5
v_call: TRBV19
clone_size: many
d_call: NA
cdr3_nt: TGTGCCAGTAGTATAGTCCTGGGGGCTTATCAGCCCCAGCATTTT
cdr3_aa: CASSIVLGAYQPQHF

j_call: TRBJ1-5
v_call: TRBV28
clone_size: few
d_call: TRBD1
cdr3_nt: TGTGCCAGCAGCCTGAGGACAGGGGTGAATCAGCCCCAGCATTTT
cdr3_aa: CASSLRTGVNQPQHF

j_call: TRBJ1-1
v_call: TRBV10-3
clone_size: few
d_call: NA
cdr3_nt: TGTGCCATCAGTGAGCTACGGGGCATGAACACTGAAGCTTTCTTT
cdr3_aa: CAISELRGMNTEAFF

j_call: TRBJ1-4
v_call: TRBV29-1
clone_size: NA
d_call: NA
cdr3_nt: TGCAGCGTTGAAGAACGAGGGTCTAATGAAAAACTGTTTTTT
cdr3_aa: CSVEERGSNEKLFF

j_call: TRBJ2-3
v_call: TRBV4-3
clone_size: few
d_call: TRBD2
cdr3_nt: TGCGCCAGCAGCCAAGAAATTGGAGCTAGCGGGGGGACAGATACGCAGTATTTT
cdr3_aa: CASSQEIGASGGTDTQYF

j_call: TRBJ2-4
v_call: TRBV12-3/TRBV12-4
clone_size: many
d_call: NA
cdr3_nt: TGTGCCAGCAGTTTAGCGACAGTAGCCAAAAACATTCAGTACTTC
cdr3_aa: CASSLATVAKNIQYF

j_call: TRBJ2-1
v_call: TRBV5-1
clone_size: NA
d_call: NA
cdr3_nt: TGCGCCAGCAGCTTGGCAGGCAGGCACAATGAGCAGTTCTTC
cdr3_aa: CASSLAGRHNEQFF

j_call: TRBJ2-7
v_call: TRBV7-2
clone_size: many
d_call: TRBD1
cdr3_nt: TGTGCCAGCAGCTTAGACAGGGGTCCGTCCGAGCAGTACTTC
cdr3_aa: CASSLDRGPSEQYF

j_call: TRBJ1-2
v_call: TRBV7-2
clone_size: many
d_call: TRBD1
cdr3_nt: TGTGCCAGCAGCACAGAGACAGGGGTCTATGGCTACACCTTC
cdr3_aa: CASSTETGVYGYTF

j_call: TRBJ1-2
v_call: TRBV6-5
clone_size: many
d_call: NA
cdr3_nt: TGTGCCAGCAGCCCGAACCCCCCGGTAGGGGCTGTTGGCTACACCTTC
cdr3_aa: CASSPNPPVGAVGYTF

j_call: TRBJ2-6
v_call: TRBV7-6
clone_size: many
d_call: NA
cdr3_nt: TGTGCCAGCAGCTTATACGAGGGAGCGGGTGGGGCCAACGTCCTGACTTTC
cdr3_aa: CASSLYEGAGGANVLTF

j_call: TRBJ2-1
v_call: TRBV2
clone_size: few
d_call: TRBD2
cdr3_nt: TGTGCCACGCGAGCGGGGGGACCCTACAATGAGCAGTTCTTC
cdr3_aa: CATRAGGPYNEQFF

j_call: TRBJ2-5
v_call: TRBV20-1
clone_size: few
d_call: NA
cdr3_nt: TGCAGTGCTAGCCCCACTCTAGTCCGGGAGACCCAGTACTTC
cdr3_aa: CSASPTLVRETQYF

j_call: TRBJ2-1
v_call: TRBV2
clone_size: NA
d_call: NA
cdr3_nt: TGTGCCAGCAGTGAACTTACCCAGATCTCCTACAATGAGCAGTTCTTC
cdr3_aa: CASSELTQISYNEQFF

j_call: TRBJ2-7
v_call: TRBV5-4
clone_size: many
d_call: TRBD1
cdr3_nt: TGTGCCAGCAGCCCCGGACAGGTTTACTACGAGCAGTACTTC
cdr3_aa: CASSPGQVYYEQYF